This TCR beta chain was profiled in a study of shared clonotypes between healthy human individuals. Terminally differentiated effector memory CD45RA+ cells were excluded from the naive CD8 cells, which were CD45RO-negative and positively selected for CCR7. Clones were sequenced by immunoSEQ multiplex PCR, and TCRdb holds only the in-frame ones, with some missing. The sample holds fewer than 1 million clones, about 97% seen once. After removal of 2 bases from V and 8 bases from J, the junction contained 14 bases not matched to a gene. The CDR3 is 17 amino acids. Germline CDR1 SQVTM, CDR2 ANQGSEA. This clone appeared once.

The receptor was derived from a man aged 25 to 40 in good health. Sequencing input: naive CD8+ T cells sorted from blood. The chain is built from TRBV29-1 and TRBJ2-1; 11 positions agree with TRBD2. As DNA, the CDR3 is TGCAGCGTTGAAATTCGCGGGGCTAGCGGGAGGAACTATGAGCAGTTCTTC. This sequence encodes CSVEIRGASGRNYEQFF.